This TCR beta chain was documented in a study of blood T cells in healthy people across ages. Next came a second PCR, run for about 7 to 12 cycles, which used a sample-barcoded 5' primer along with a J-beta primer mix. TCRdb reanalysed the 5' RACE reads using MiXCR and keeps one entry per CDR3 protein. The repertoire holds under 1,000,000 distinct CDR3 sequences, with under 40% as singletons. Germline V CDR1 and CDR2: MDHEN, SYDVKM. V lost 7 bases and J lost 2, with 12 bases in between. This CDR3 has 14 amino acids. In terms of origin and age, donors were healthy Caucasian individuals from Russia aged roughly 6 to 100. Of note for this clonotype: This could be a read error, since a much larger clone is one nucleotide away.

Input material: blood. The genes are TRBV28 and TRBJ2-1, with D possibly TRBD1 on 5 matching bases. The clonotype was recovered from a man aged 18 to 29 in good health. CDR3 in DNA: TGTGCCAGCATCGATAGGGGCACCTACAATGAGCAGTTCTTC. It encodes CASIDRGTYNEQFF.